Listed below are T cell receptor beta chains from one sample, sequenced in a study of T cells in Graves' hyperthyroidism and ophthalmopathy. TCRdb re-called the multiplex PCR reads with MiXCR, one entry per CDR3 protein. The sample holds about 640,000 distinct CDR3 sequences, less than 25% seen once. Sequencing was done on a sample of blood. These receptors all come from a man aged 25 to 40 with Graves' ophthalmopathy. Both conserved end residues are part of each CDR3. Fields, in order: V gene, CDR3 length, J gene, clone size, D gene, CDR3 DNA, CDR3 protein. A D gene is named only where the DNA matches it firmly. Only some rows state a clone size, as once, few, many or a class for expanded clones.

TRBV20-1	16	TRBJ2-7	NA	TRBD2	TGCAGTGCTAGAGATGGGAAGAGCGGGAGGGGATACGAGCAGTACTTC	CSARDGKSGRGYEQYF
TRBV20-1	12	TRBJ2-4	NA	NA	TGCAGTGCGAACAGGGACTTAAACATTCAGTACTTC	CSANRDLNIQYF
TRBV6-5	15	TRBJ2-1	NA	TRBD2	TGTGCCAGCAGTTACGATGGGAGGGATAACAATGAGCAGTTCTTC	CASSYDGRDNNEQFF
TRBV6-1	15	TRBJ2-2	few	NA	TGTGCCAGCAACTTCGTCCGGGCGAACACCGGGGAGCTGTTTTTT	CASNFVRANTGELFF
TRBV29-1	14	TRBJ1-1	few	NA	TGCAGCGTTGAGCGCAGGCTCGGGAACACTGAAGCTTTCTTT	CSVERRLGNTEAFF
TRBV15	19	TRBJ2-7	once	NA	TGTGCCACCAGCAGAGACCTAGCGACGGGGAGCAATTTTAGGTACGAGCAGTACTTC	CATSRDLATGSNFRYEQYF
TRBV2	14	TRBJ1-2	NA	TRBD1	TGTGCCAGCAGCCCTGACAGGGGGGACTATGGCTACACCTTC	CASSPDRGDYGYTF
TRBV20-1	14	TRBJ2-7	NA	NA	TGCAGTGCTAGAGATCTGCGGGAAACCTACGAGCAGTACTTC	CSARDLRETYEQYF
TRBV6-2/TRBV6-3	14	TRBJ2-1	many	TRBD2	TGTGCCAGCAAGGGCGGGAGCTCCTACAATGAGCAGTTCTTC	CASKGGSSYNEQFF
TRBV12-3/TRBV12-4	16	TRBJ1-3	few	NA	TGTGCCAGCACTCCGGGACAAGGTAGCTGGGGAAACACCATATATTTT	CASTPGQGSWGNTIYF
TRBV24-1	15	TRBJ1-5	few	NA	TGTGCCACCAGTGATTCCCTGGTCCCGGGGCAGCCCCAGCATTTT	CATSDSLVPGQPQHF
TRBV5-8	18	TRBJ2-6	NA	TRBD1	TGTGCCAGCAGACATGGGACAGGGGGAAGCTCTGGGGCCAACGTCCTGACTTTC	CASRHGTGGSSGANVLTF
TRBV6-1	13	TRBJ2-7	many	TRBD2	TGTGCCAGCAGCGAGACTAGCGGCTACGAGCAGTACTTC	CASSETSGYEQYF
TRBV12-3/TRBV12-4	13	TRBJ2-3	many	NA	TGTGCCAGCAGCCGGGACTCCGGGGATACGCAGTATTTT	CASSRDSGDTQYF
TRBV2	16	TRBJ2-5	many	TRBD1	TGTGCCAGCAGTAAGGTGACAGGGGGCAAGTCGTTGACCCAGTACTTC	CASSKVTGGKSLTQYF
TRBV28	14	TRBJ2-2	NA	NA	TGTGCCAGCCAACGGGGGCCTAACACCGGGGAGCTGTTTTTT	CASQRGPNTGELFF
TRBV14	14	TRBJ2-7	few	NA	TGTGCCAGCAGCCAAGTAGCAGGTACAAACGAGCAGTACTTC	CASSQVAGTNEQYF
TRBV18	12	TRBJ2-1	few	NA	TGTGCCAGCAGTTCGCTAAACAATGAGCAGTTCTTC	CASSSLNNEQFF
TRBV9	15	TRBJ2-3	few	NA	TGTGCCAGCAGCGTAGACCCCCTCCCATCAGATACGCAGTATTTT	CASSVDPLPSDTQYF
TRBV27	14	TRBJ2-7	NA	NA	TGTGCCAGCAGTTTATCGGCAGGGCCCCACGAGCAGTACTTC	CASSLSAGPHEQYF
TRBV7-2	15	TRBJ2-7	many	TRBD1	TGTGCCAGCAGCTGGGGGACAGGGTATGGATACGAGCAGTACTTC	CASSWGTGYGYEQYF
TRBV18	16	TRBJ2-7	NA	NA	TGTGCCAGCTCACCGAAGGAACGCTCTGAGTTCTACGAGCAGTACTTC	CASSPKERSEFYEQYF
TRBV28	15	TRBJ1-2	NA	NA	TGTGCCAGCAGCCGCGGTCCCAGGGAGGGCTATGGCTACACCTTC	CASSRGPREGYGYTF
TRBV12-3/TRBV12-4	12	TRBJ2-7	NA	NA	TGTGCCAGCAGGGGACGGAGCTACGAGCAGTACTTC	CASRGRSYEQYF
TRBV30	15	TRBJ2-2	NA	NA	TGTGCCTGGAGGGGGGCCGGTGTGAACACCGGGGAGCTGTTTTTT	CAWRGAGVNTGELFF
TRBV7-9	16	TRBJ2-7	NA	TRBD1	TGTGCCAGCAGCCACTTCCGGGACAGGGGCACATACGAGCAGTACTTC	CASSHFRDRGTYEQYF
TRBV28	16	TRBJ2-4	NA	NA	TGTGCCAGCAGTTTACCCGCGGCTGGGGTCAAAAACATTCAGTACTTC	CASSLPAAGVKNIQYF
TRBV4-2	16	TRBJ2-5	few	TRBD2	TGTGCCAGCAGCCAACCTCCGACTAGCGGGGGGGAGACCCAGTACTTC	CASSQPPTSGGETQYF
TRBV20-1	17	TRBJ2-3	few	TRBD1	TGCAGTGCTAGAGTAGCGCAGGGACAGGGGAGGTCAGATACGCAGTATTTT	CSARVAQGQGRSDTQYF
TRBV15	14	TRBJ2-5	few	NA	TGTGCCACCAGACCTCTCACAGGAGGAGAGACCCAGTACTTC	CATRPLTGGETQYF
TRBV14	15	TRBJ1-2	once	NA	TGTGCCAGCAGCCCATCCCTGGGGCGCGCCTATGGCTACACCTTC	CASSPSLGRAYGYTF
TRBV28	14	TRBJ1-4	many	NA	TGTGCCAGCAGTTTGGAGACAACTAATGAAAAACTGTTTTTT	CASSLETTNEKLFF
TRBV28	13	TRBJ1-1	NA	TRBD1	TGTGCCAGTTACCCCGACAGGGTGCGGGAAGCTTTCTTT	CASYPDRVREAFF
TRBV24-1	15	TRBJ2-5	NA	NA	TGTGCCACCAGTGACCCGGGCAGGGGAGGTGAGACCCAGTACTTC	CATSDPGRGGETQYF
TRBV20-1	16	TRBJ1-2	NA	NA	TGCAGTGCTAGAGCGGACACCGGGGAGCGATACTATGGCTACACCTTC	CSARADTGERYYGYTF
TRBV12-3/TRBV12-4	16	TRBJ2-1	NA	NA	TGTGCCAGCAGTTTTTTACCAATCAGCTCCTACAATGAGCAGTTCTTC	CASSFLPISSYNEQFF
TRBV7-9	16	TRBJ1-4	few	NA	TGTGCCAGCAGCCCAGCCCCGCGACGGTTCCGTGAAAAACTGTTTTTT	CASSPAPRRFREKLFF
TRBV10-2	14	TRBJ2-5	few	NA	TGCGCCAGCAGTCCCCTAGCGCACCAAGAGACCCAGTACTTC	CASSPLAHQETQYF
TRBV3-1	16	TRBJ2-7	NA	NA	TGTGCCAGCAGCCCGCCCCTGGGTAGCGTATCCTACGAGCAGTACTTC	CASSPPLGSVSYEQYF
TRBV28	15	TRBJ2-7	few	NA	TGTGCCAGCAGGCCGGAGTACGGGGTGGGGGGCGAGCAGTACTTC	CASRPEYGVGGEQYF
TRBV14	19	TRBJ2-2	NA	TRBD2	TGTGCCAGCAGCCCCGCGAGGGCTAGCGGGCGGTCTAACACCGGGGAGCTGTTTTTT	CASSPARASGRSNTGELFF
TRBV28	16	TRBJ2-5	NA	TRBD1	TGTGCCAGCCGCCCCACGGGACAGGGGGCCGGGGAGACCCAGTACTTC	CASRPTGQGAGETQYF
TRBV27	13	TRBJ1-1	NA	NA	TGTGCCAGCAGTTCTCCTCCAAACACTGAAGCTTTCTTT	CASSSPPNTEAFF